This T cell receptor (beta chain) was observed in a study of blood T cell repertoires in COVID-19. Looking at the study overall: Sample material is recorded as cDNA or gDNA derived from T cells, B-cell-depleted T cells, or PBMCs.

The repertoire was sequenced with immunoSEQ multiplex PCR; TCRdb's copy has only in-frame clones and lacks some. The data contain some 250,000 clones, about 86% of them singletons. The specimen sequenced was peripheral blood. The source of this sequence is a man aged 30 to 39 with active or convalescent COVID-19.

The CDR3 loop reads CASSIQGLDNEKLFF. CDR3 nucleotide sequence: TGTGCCAGTAGTATACAGGGTCTCGATAATGAAAAACTGTTTTTT. The chain couples TRBV19 to TRBJ1-4; the D gene is possibly TRBD1 (5 bases). The V end lost 2 bases, the J end lost 4 bases, and 11 bases lay between the germline ends. CDR3 length equals 15 residues. Germline values: CDR1 LNHDA, CDR2 SQIVND (reference sequence).